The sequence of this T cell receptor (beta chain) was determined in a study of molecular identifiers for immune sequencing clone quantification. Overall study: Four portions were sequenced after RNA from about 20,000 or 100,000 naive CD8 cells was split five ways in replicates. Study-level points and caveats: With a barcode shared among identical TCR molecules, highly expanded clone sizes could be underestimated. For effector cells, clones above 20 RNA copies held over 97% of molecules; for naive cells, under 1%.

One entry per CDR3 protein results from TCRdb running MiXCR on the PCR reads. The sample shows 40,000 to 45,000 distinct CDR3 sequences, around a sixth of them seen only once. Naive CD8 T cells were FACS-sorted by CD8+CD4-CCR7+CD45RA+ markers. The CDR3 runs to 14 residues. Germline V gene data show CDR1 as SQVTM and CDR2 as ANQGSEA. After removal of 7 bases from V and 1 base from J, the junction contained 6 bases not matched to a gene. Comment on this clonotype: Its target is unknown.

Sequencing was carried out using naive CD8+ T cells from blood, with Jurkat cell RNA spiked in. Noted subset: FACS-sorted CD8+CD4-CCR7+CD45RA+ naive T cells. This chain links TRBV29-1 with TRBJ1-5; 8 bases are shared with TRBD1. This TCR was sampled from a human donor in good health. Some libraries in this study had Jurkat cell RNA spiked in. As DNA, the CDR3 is TGCAGCGCCCACACAGGGGGAAGCAATCAGCCCCAGCATTTT. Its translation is CSAHTGGSNQPQHF.